These 30 T cell receptor beta chains were all obtained from the same sample, sequenced in a study of cytomegalovirus exposure and HLA in healthy donors. The PCR was carried out with 60 Vbeta primers and 13 Jbeta primers. Sequencing was performed with immunoSEQ multiplex PCR; in TCRdb, only in-frame clones are kept and a portion is missing. The sample lists about 160,000 clones, 82% occurring once. Sequences were obtained from PBMCs. All receptors come from a girl aged 2-10 years in good health and CMV-seropositive.

This chain connects TRBV27 to TRBJ2-1; D is perhaps TRBD1 (6 bases). Germline V gives CDR1 MNHEY, CDR2 SMNVEV (reference sequence). Trimming removed 10 bases from V and 4 bases from J, with 14 bases in between. This CDR3 has 13 amino acids. CDR3 loop: CAIRGGTYNEQFF. CDR3 nucleotide sequence: TGTGCCATCCGAGGGGGAACGTACAATGAGCAGTTCTTC.

The chain combines TRBV30 with TRBJ1-4; the D gene is possibly TRBD1 (6 bases). Germline V gene sequence: CDR1 GTSNPN, CDR2 SVGIG (reference sequence). This CDR3 contains 15 residues. Trimming stripped 3 bases from V and 5 bases from J, with 16 bases between. As DNA, the CDR3 is TGTGCCTGGAGGCCAACAGGGCGCTTAAATGAAAAACTGTTTTTT. Translation: CAWRPTGRLNEKLFF.

The chain carries TRBV30 and TRBJ1-5; possible D gene TRBD1, 5 bases. The CDR3 spans 13 residues. Germline V gene sequence: CDR1 GTSNPN, CDR2 SVGIG (reference sequence). Deletions cut 3 bases from V and 5 bases from J, with 11 bases between. The CDR3 region is CAWSGHRDQPQHF. The DNA of the CDR3 is TGTGCCTGGAGCGGACATAGGGATCAGCCCCAGCATTTT.

The chain has TRBV21-1 and TRBJ2-7; TRBD1 is taken as the D call from the table, unchecked against the DNA. TRBV21-1 is termed a pseudogene. This CDR3 spans 17 amino acids. The CDR3 loop reads CASSKGLGTGSSYEQYF. The CDR3 DNA is TGTGCCAGCAGCAAGGGTCTGGGGACAGGGAGCTCCTACGAGCAGTACTTC.

The J gene is TRBJ2-1, the V gene TRBV28; 7 nucleotides agree with TRBD1. This CDR3 has 16 residues. J lost 6 bases, V lost 4 bases, and 12 bases had no gene match. The germline V gene encodes CDR1 MDHEN and CDR2 SYDVKM. The CDR3 coding sequence is TGTGCCAGCAGTTCCCCTCGCACAGGGGATGGCAATGAGCAGTTCTTC. Protein: CASSSPRTGDGNEQFF.

CDR3 nucleotide sequence: TGTGCCAGCTCACCCGGACAGCTGAACACCGGGGAGCTGTTTTTT. The encoded protein is CASSPGQLNTGELFF. The gene calls are TRBV18 and TRBJ2-2; TRBD1 is a possible D gene (6 bases). Trimming cost V 3 bases and J 1 base, with 9 bases left between them. Germline CDR1 KGHSH, CDR2 LQKENI. The CDR3 runs 15 residues.

The V gene is TRBV28, the J gene TRBJ2-5; a weak D match, TRBD1 (6 bases). Looked up from germline, CDR1 is MDHEN and CDR2 is SYDVKM. This CDR3 is 13 amino acids long. V lost 8 bases and J lost 0, with 10 bases in between. The CDR3 protein is CASQGPHQETQYF. DNA for the CDR3: TGTGCCAGCCAGGGGCCTCACCAAGAGACCCAGTACTTC.

This clone was observed a handful of times. The chain uses TRBV27 and TRBJ2-6; 9 bases line up with TRBD2. Germline V gene sequence: CDR1 MNHEY, CDR2 SMNVEV (reference sequence). The CDR3 covers 19 residues. J lost 0 bases, V lost 3 bases, and 9 bases had no gene match. The CDR3 is CASSFSGGSGGSGANVLTF. The CDR3 nucleotides read TGTGCCAGCAGTTTTTCCGGCGGTAGCGGGGGCTCTGGGGCCAACGTCCTGACTTTC.

The rearrangement uses TRBV5-1 and TRBJ2-3; 7 nucleotides line up with TRBD2. This CDR3 has 17 amino acids. From germline, CDR1 is SGHRS and CDR2 YFSETQ. Trimming cost V 2 bases and J 3 bases; bases outside gene matches: 12. CDR3 DNA sequence: TGCGCCAGCAGCTTCAGGCGCGCGGGAGCAGTGACAGATACGCAGTATTTT. Protein: CASSFRRAGAVTDTQYF.

The genes are TRBV7-2 and TRBJ2-5; 9 positions agree with TRBD2. The germline V gene encodes CDR1 SGHTA and CDR2 FQGNSA. The CDR3 runs to 16 residues. With V trimmed by 2 bases and J by 7 bases, 11 bases remained unmatched. In nucleotides, the CDR3 is TGTGCCAGCAGCTTAATGGGCGGGGGGGGTTCCGGGACCCAGTACTTC. It specifies CASSLMGGGGSGTQYF.

This rearrangement joins TRBV4-2 to TRBJ2-3; 9 positions match TRBD2. Germline values: CDR1 LGHNA, CDR2 YNFKEQ. The CDR3 runs to 15 residues. Trimming took 1 base from V and 1 from J; bases not matched to a gene: 0. The CDR3 here is CASSQGLAGTDTQYF. As DNA, the CDR3 is TGTGCCAGCAGCCAAGGACTAGCGGGCACAGATACGCAGTATTTT.

This clone was seen once. This rearrangement joins TRBV7-9 to TRBJ1-1; the D is unclear. Germline lookup yields CDR1 SEHNR and CDR2 FQNEAQ (reference sequence). The CDR3 sequence is 15 residues long. Trimming removed 2 bases from V and 3 bases from J, with 13 bases in between. The CDR3 here is CASSLWYSPDTEAFF. CDR3 bases: TGTGCCAGCAGCTTATGGTACAGTCCCGACACTGAAGCTTTCTTT. The full variable domain, its missing parts supplied by reference TRBV7-9 and TRBJ1-1, is DTGVSQNPRHKITKRGQNVTFRCDPISEHNRLYWYRQTLGQGPEFLTYFQNEAQLEKSRLLSDRFSAERPKGSFSTLEIQRTEQGDSAMYLCASSLWYSPDTEAFFGQGTRLTVV.

The J gene is TRBJ2-1, the V gene TRBV10-1, with 14 bases identical to TRBD2. After removal of 5 bases from V and 4 bases from J, the junction contained 16 bases not matched to a gene. The V gene's germline CDR1 is WNHNN and CDR2 SYGVQD (reference sequence). The CDR3 loop spans 20 amino acids. CDR3 in DNA: TGCGCCAGCAGTACGGGGATACCGGGACTAGCGGGAGTTTGGTACAATGAGCAGTTCTTC. Its translation: CASSTGIPGLAGVWYNEQFF.

The V call is TRBV5-1, the J call TRBJ2-7; 8 nucleotides line up with TRBD2. J lost 4 bases, V lost 4 bases, and 4 bases had no gene match. The V gene's germline CDR1 is SGHRS and CDR2 YFSETQ. The CDR3 totals 13 residues. This chain's CDR3 is CASSQREKYEQYF. In nucleotides, the CDR3 is TGCGCCAGCAGCCAGCGGGAGAAATACGAGCAGTACTTC. The variable domain in full, completed from reference TRBV5-1 and TRBJ2-7, reads KAGVTQTPRYLIKTRGQQVTLSCSPISGHRSVSWYQQTPGQGLQFLFEYFSETQRNKGNFPGRFSGRQFSNSRSEMNVSTLELGDSALYLCASSQREKYEQYFGPGTRLTVT.

The V and J genes are TRBV29-1 and TRBJ2-1, with a weak D call TRBD2 (6 bases). Trimming shortened V by 5 bases and J by 0 bases, and 17 bases separated the two germline ends. The CDR3 has 16 residues. Germline assignment: CDR1 SQVTM and CDR2 ANQGSEA. The CDR3 nucleotides read TGCAGCGTTACTCTGCACACTAGCCCCTCCTACAATGAGCAGTTCTTC. Amino acid sequence: CSVTLHTSPSYNEQFF.

The chain employs TRBV27 and TRBJ2-5; perhaps TRBD2 as D (5 bases). The V gene's germline CDR1 is MNHEY and CDR2 SMNVEV (reference sequence). V was clipped by 7 bases and J by 1 base, with 16 bases between them. The CDR3 contains 15 residues. The CDR3 bases are TGTGCCAGCAACGAGGGTAGCCTACTCCAAGAGACCCAGTACTTC. Protein: CASNEGSLLQETQYF.

Of note for this clone: At the DNA level, this CDR3 is encoded by other sequences in the same sample as well. V gene TRBV18 combines with J gene TRBJ1-5; 7 bases line up with TRBD1. Looked up from germline, CDR1 is KGHSH and CDR2 is LQKENI. V gave up 3 bases and J gave up 0 bases; unmatched junction bases: 14. This CDR3 is built from 19 residues. The CDR3 sequence is CASSPRRLGGPYSNQPQHF. CDR3 DNA: TGTGCCAGCTCACCGAGGCGCTTAGGGGGCCCCTATAGCAATCAGCCCCAGCATTTT.

The V and J genes are TRBV19 and TRBJ1-1; D gene ambiguous. Trimming stripped 11 bases from V and 6 bases from J, with 16 bases between. CDR3 length: 12 amino acids. Germline loops: CDR1 LNHDA, CDR2 SQIVND (reference sequence). CDR3 bases: TGTGCCCCGAACGGGGTGGCCTCTGAAGCTTTCTTT. It encodes CAPNGVASEAFF.

The chain employs TRBV5-6 and TRBJ1-2; 12 bases are a match to TRBD1. The CDR3 is 16 amino acids. Germline CDR1 SGHDT, CDR2 YYEEEE. V was pared by 3 bases and J by 3 bases, with 6 bases of the junction left unmatched. The CDR3 here is CASSWDRGRDDYGYTF. The DNA of the CDR3 is TGTGCCAGCAGCTGGGACAGGGGGCGCGACGACTATGGCTACACCTTC.

The V and J genes are TRBV13 and TRBJ2-7; D gene ambiguous. The V end lost 0 bases, the J end lost 5 bases, and 11 bases lay between the germline ends. Per the germline V gene, CDR1 is PRHDT and CDR2 is FYEKMQ (reference sequence). The CDR3 runs 14 residues. CDR3 sequence: CASSLGPGKNEQYF. The CDR3 nucleotides are TGTGCCAGCAGCTTAGGTCCAGGTAAAAACGAGCAGTACTTC.

The chain recombines TRBV30 with TRBJ1-4; tentatively, D is TRBD1 (5 bases). Germline V lookup: CDR1 GTSNPN, CDR2 SVGIG (reference sequence). The CDR3 extends over 14 amino acids. V lost 7 bases and J lost 0, with 12 bases in between. In nucleotides, the CDR3 is TGTGCCTCCGCCCGCAGGGCAACTAATGAAAAACTGTTTTTT. Translated, it gives CASARRATNEKLFF. Full variable domain (remainder filled in from reference TRBV30 and TRBJ1-4): SQTIHQWPATLVQPVGSPLSLECTVEGTSNPNLYWYRQAAGRGLQLLFYSVGIGQISSEVPQNLSASRPQDRQFILSSKKLLLSDSGFYLCASARRATNEKLFFGSGTQLSVL.

The chain is built from TRBV7-9 and TRBJ2-6; D ambiguous. Germline CDR1 reads SEHNR; CDR2 reads FQNEAQ (reference sequence). The CDR3 runs 14 residues. V was shortened by 5 bases and J by 1 base, with 6 bases between the two germline ends. CDR3 residues: CASSPLSGANVLTF. The CDR3 DNA follows: TGTGCCAGCAGCCCCCTGTCTGGGGCCAACGTCCTGACTTTC.

The chain uses TRBV11-2 and TRBJ2-7, with D uncertain. From germline, CDR1 is SGHAT and CDR2 FQNNGV. This CDR3 comprises 14 residues. With 1 base removed from V and 3 bases from J, the gap between germline ends came to 10 bases. CDR3 amino acids: CASSLGEEYYEQYF. The CDR3, as DNA: TGTGCCAGCAGCTTAGGAGAGGAATACTACGAGCAGTACTTC.

J is TRBJ2-6 and V is TRBV30; 7 bases agree with TRBD2. CDR1 and CDR2 from the germline V gene are GTSNPN and SVGIG (reference sequence). CDR3 length: 15 residues. J gave up 0 bases and V 3 bases, and 2 bases lay outside the gene matches. The CDR3: CAWSPGGSGANVLTF. CDR3 coding DNA: TGTGCCTGGAGCCCGGGGGGCTCTGGGGCCAACGTCCTGACTTTC.

This sequence joins TRBV7-9 and TRBJ1-1; D is uncertain. The CDR3 has 14 residues. Trimming removed 0 bases at V and 1 base at J, with 6 bases between. Germline CDR1 is SEHNR and CDR2 is FQNEAQ (reference sequence). CDR3 protein: CASSLATPNTEAFF. CDR3 coding DNA: TGTGCCAGCAGCTTAGCCACACCGAACACTGAAGCTTTCTTT.

V and J are TRBV5-8 and TRBJ2-3; 9 nucleotides line up with TRBD2. CDR3 size: 20 residues. The germline CDR1 and CDR2 sequences are SGHTS and YDEGEE. The junction had 20 bases not matched to a gene; V was cut back by 4 bases and J by 2 bases. The CDR3, as DNA: TGTGCCAGCAGCCCTCATATGACTAGTAGCGGGAGAGCGGTCACAGATACGCAGTATTTT. Translated, it gives CASSPHMTSSGRAVTDTQYF. The variable domain in full, completed from reference TRBV5-8 and TRBJ2-3, reads EAGVTQSPTHLIKTRGQQATLRCSPISGHTSVYWYQQALGLGLQFLLWYDEGEERNRGNFPPRFSGRQFPNYSSELNVNALELEDSALYLCASSPHMTSSGRAVTDTQYFGPGTRLTVL.

The chain uses TRBV4-1 and TRBJ1-5; D remains unclear. The V gene's germline CDR1 is MGHRA and CDR2 YSYEKL. CDR3 size: 14 residues. V lost 4 bases, J lost 3 bases, and 10 bases lay in between. DNA of the CDR3: TGCGCCAGCAGCCGTCGGGTCTACAATCAGCCCCAGCATTTT. The encoded protein is CASSRRVYNQPQHF.

The rearrangement uses TRBV30 and TRBJ2-2, with TRBD1 identical over 7 bases. Trimming took 2 bases from V and 6 from J; bases not matched to a gene: 6. CDR1 and CDR2 (germline): GTSNPN, SVGIG (reference sequence). This CDR3 region has 14 residues. DNA of the CDR3: TGTGCCTGGAGTCAGGGGGTAGGGGCCGGGGAGCTGTTTTTT. Translation: CAWSQGVGAGELFF.

In this sample, this clone turned up a few times. The rearrangement uses TRBV30 and TRBJ2-5, with 8 nucleotides matching TRBD1. The CDR3 totals 12 residues. The germline CDR1 and CDR2 sequences are GTSNPN and SVGIG (reference sequence). J gave up 4 bases and V 5 bases, and 3 bases lay outside the gene matches. CDR3 nucleotide sequence: TGTGCCTGGGGGGACAGGTCAGAGACCCAGTACTTC. Translation gives CAWGDRSETQYF.

This chain links TRBV28 with TRBJ1-5, with TRBD1 matching 8 bases. CDR1 and CDR2 (germline): MDHEN, SYDVKM. J gave up 6 bases and V 3 bases, and 13 bases lay outside the gene matches. The CDR3 is 17 residues long. CDR3 amino acids: CASSFSLGTGGGQPQHF. Here the CDR3 DNA reads TGTGCCAGCAGTTTCTCTCTGGGCACAGGGGGTGGTCAGCCCCAGCATTTT.